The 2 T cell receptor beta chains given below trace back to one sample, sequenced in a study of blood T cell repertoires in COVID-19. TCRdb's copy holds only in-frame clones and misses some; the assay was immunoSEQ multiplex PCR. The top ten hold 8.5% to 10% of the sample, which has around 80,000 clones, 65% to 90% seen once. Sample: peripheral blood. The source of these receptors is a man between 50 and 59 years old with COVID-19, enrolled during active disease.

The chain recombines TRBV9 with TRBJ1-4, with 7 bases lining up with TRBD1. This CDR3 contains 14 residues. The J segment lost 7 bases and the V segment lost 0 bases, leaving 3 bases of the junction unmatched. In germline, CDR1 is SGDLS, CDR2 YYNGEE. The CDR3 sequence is CASSVGGGGEKLFF. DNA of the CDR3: TGTGCCAGCAGCGTAGGAGGGGGCGGTGAAAAACTGTTTTTT.

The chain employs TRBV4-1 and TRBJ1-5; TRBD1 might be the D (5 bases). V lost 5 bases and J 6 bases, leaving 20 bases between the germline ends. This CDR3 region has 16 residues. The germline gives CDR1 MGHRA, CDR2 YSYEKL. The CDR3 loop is CASSSPSGPRSQPQHF. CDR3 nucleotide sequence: TGCGCCAGCAGCTCCCCTTCAGGGCCGCGCAGTCAGCCCCAGCATTTT.